These 10 T cell receptor beta chains originate from one sample sequenced in a study of blood T cell repertoires in COVID-19. The data were produced by immunoSEQ multiplex PCR, yet TCRdb's version contains in-frame clones alone and is incomplete. The repertoire consists of tens of thousands of clones, with about nine tenths occurring once and the leading ten covering roughly 15%. Sequenced: peripheral blood. These receptors all stem from a male donor with acute or convalescent COVID-19.

This clone showed up just once. The J gene is TRBJ2-1, the V gene TRBV11-2, with 14 bases fitting TRBD2. Trimming cost V 5 bases and J 10 bases; bases outside gene matches: 10. Germline CDR1 is SGHAT and CDR2 is FQNNGV. The CDR3 is made up of 16 amino acids. The CDR3 DNA is TGTGCCAGCAGCCCGGGACTAGCGGGGGTCGGGAACGAGCAGTTCTTC. Encoded protein: CASSPGLAGVGNEQFF.

The CDR3 coding sequence is TGTGCCACCAGCGTTAACAGGGGGGCGAACACCGGGGAGCTGTTTTTT. Its translation: CATSVNRGANTGELFF. J is TRBJ2-2 and V is TRBV15; 8 nucleotides line up with TRBD1. Trimming cost V 5 bases and J 0 bases; bases outside gene matches: 5. The germline V gene has CDR1 LNHNV and CDR2 YYDKDF (reference sequence). There are 16 residues in the CDR3.

This sequence joins TRBV10-2 and TRBJ1-6; the D gene is possibly TRBD1 (5 bases). Germline-derived CDR1 and CDR2 are WSHSY and SAAADI. Trimming removed 0 bases at V and 9 bases at J, with 9 bases between. The CDR3 has 14 amino acids. The CDR3 loop is CASSESGGGSPLHF. CDR3 nucleotide sequence: TGCGCCAGCAGTGAGTCCGGGGGTGGTTCACCCCTCCACTTT.

The rearrangement links TRBV5-1 to TRBJ2-3; 11 positions match TRBD2. CDR3 length equals 15 residues. The J segment lost 1 base and the V segment lost 4 bases, leaving 2 bases of the junction unmatched. Per germline, CDR1 SGHRS and CDR2 YFSETQ. The CDR3 DNA is TGCGCCAGCAGCCTGGGACTAGCGGGCACAGATACGCAGTATTTT. Protein sequence: CASSLGLAGTDTQYF.

V gene TRBV28 combines with J gene TRBJ2-1, with D hard to call. Trimming removed 5 bases at V and 12 bases at J, with 11 bases between. The germline gives CDR1 MDHEN, CDR2 SYDVKM. The CDR3 has 11 residues. This chain's CDR3 is CASSPNRRQFF. The CDR3 coding sequence is TGTGCCAGCAGTCCAAATCGGAGGCAGTTCTTC.

This chain connects TRBV30 to TRBJ2-3, with TRBD1 matching over 10 bases. The CDR3 runs to 15 residues. J lost 1 base, V lost 2 bases, and 3 bases had no gene match. Germline loops: CDR1 GTSNPN, CDR2 SVGIG (reference sequence). CDR3 nucleotides: TGTGCCTGGAGTATGGGGACAGGGGGCACAGATACGCAGTATTTT. This gives the protein CAWSMGTGGTDTQYF.

This chain connects TRBV5-5 to TRBJ2-7; 11 bases fit TRBD1. The CDR3 has 13 residues. Germline assignment: CDR1 SGHKS and CDR2 YYEKEE (reference sequence). The ends lost 7 bases at V and 4 bases at J; junction bases unmatched: 4. CDR3 in DNA: TGTGCCAGCGGGACAGGGGGTGATTACGAGCAGTACTTC. Translation: CASGTGGDYEQYF.

This chain links TRBV5-1 with TRBJ2-3; no clear D gene. V shed 4 bases and J shed 0 bases, with 9 bases lying between them. The CDR3 is 14 amino acids. Germline CDR1 SGHRS, CDR2 YFSETQ. CDR3 nucleotides: TGCGCCAGCAGCGATACATCTAGCACAGATACGCAGTATTTT. Its protein is CASSDTSSTDTQYF.

This clone was detected a few times. The chain couples TRBV3-1 (or the pseudogene TRBV3-2) to TRBJ1-1; D is uncertain. The V gene lost 1 base and the J gene lost 6 bases, with 12 bases spanning the gap. The CDR3 has 14 residues. Germline CDR1 is LGHDT and CDR2 is YNNKEL (reference sequence). The CDR3 DNA is TGTGCCAGCAGCCAAGTGGAGGGAAAGGCTGAAGCTTTCTTT. It encodes CASSQVEGKAEAFF.

The chain joins TRBV28 to TRBJ1-5; the match to TRBD1 covers 8 bases. This CDR3 contains 13 residues. Germline CDR1 is MDHEN and CDR2 is SYDVKM. J lost 7 bases, V lost 6 bases, and 5 bases had no gene match. The CDR3 nucleotides are TGTGCCAGCAGACCACAGGGGGACCAGCCCCAGCATTTT. It is translated as CASRPQGDQPQHF.